This T cell receptor (beta chain) was captured in a study of T-cell memory formation after mild COVID-19. Each CDR3 protein gets one entry after TCRdb re-called the 5' RACE reads with MiXCR. The table shows 150,000 to 200,000 distinct CDR3 sequences, with around 10% occurring only once. The CDR3 extends over 13 amino acids. Germline-derived CDR1 and CDR2 are DFQATT and SNEGSKA (reference sequence). V was shortened by 3 bases and J by 9 bases, with 15 bases between the two germline ends. The TCR sequence derives from a man between 18 and 35 years old who had mild COVID-19 (a few samples of this study predate the infection). Cell type and time point are not known. Sequencing was carried out using PBMCs or a T cell subset sorted from them (not recorded which). The rearrangement links TRBV20-1 to TRBJ1-5, with D maybe TRBD1 (5 bases). The CDR3 DNA is TGCAGTGCTAGGGAGACAGTTAAGCCGCCCCAGCATTTT. Encoded protein: CSARETVKPPQHF.